The 29 T cell receptor beta chains in this list originate from one sample, sequenced in a study of OX40 agonist ivuxolimab in advanced cancers. Library method: the immunoSEQ multiplex PCR assay. As stored in TCRdb, this immuneACCESS dataset retains in-frame rearrangements with V and J assigned. A fraction of the clones does not appear; measured against another copy, unresolved V genes explain less than half of the discrepancy, and the remainder lacks a known reason. The sample includes roughly 60,000 clones, with more than 75% observed a single time. The ten largest account for over 2% of the sample. The sample here was CD4+ or CD8+ T cells sorted from blood, taken in a trial of the OX40 agonist ivuxolimab. The origin of the receptors is an adult with an advanced solid tumor such as melanoma, head and neck, liver or kidney cancer.

The genes are TRBV9 and TRBJ2-3; D uncertain. V was clipped by 7 bases and J by 0 bases, with 6 bases between them. The germline V gene has CDR1 SGDLS and CDR2 YYNGEE. The CDR3 is 12 residues long. The CDR3 DNA is TGTGCCAGCGCACGGAGCACAGATACGCAGTATTTT. Its protein is CASARSTDTQYF. The whole variable domain, remainder taken from reference TRBV9 and TRBJ2-3, is DSGVTQTPKHLITATGQRVTLRCSPRSGDLSVYWYQQSLDQGLQFLIQYYNGEERAKGNILERFSAQQFPDLHSELNLSSLELGDSALYFCASARSTDTQYFGPGTRLTVL.

The chain joins TRBV5-1 to TRBJ1-2; D might be TRBD1 (5 bases). The CDR3 is 15 amino acids. Germline loops: CDR1 SGHRS, CDR2 YFSETQ. Trimming pared 1 base from V and 4 bases from J, leaving 14 bases between. CDR3 sequence: CASSLWMGPTYGYTF. Written as DNA, the CDR3 is TGCGCCAGCAGCTTGTGGATGGGGCCTACCTATGGCTACACCTTC.

This rearrangement joins TRBV11-2 to TRBJ2-2, with 7 bases aligning to TRBD2. Trimming took 1 base from V and 4 from J; bases not matched to a gene: 3. The length of the CDR3 is 15 residues. Germline CDR1 SGHAT, CDR2 FQNNGV. CDR3: CASSLVVAGTGELFF. The CDR3 DNA reads TGTGCCAGCAGCTTAGTTGTAGCGGGCACCGGGGAGCTGTTTTTT.

This clone has a single count. V is TRBV2 and J is TRBJ2-7, with a weak D call TRBD2 (7 bases). CDR1 SNHLY and CDR2 FYNNEI come from the germline V gene. The CDR3 loop spans 14 amino acids. With 6 bases removed from V and 2 bases from J, the gap between germline ends came to 14 bases. CDR3 in amino acids: CASRGGQATYEQYF. For the CDR3, the DNA is TGTGCCAGCAGGGGGGGGCAGGCCACCTACGAGCAGTACTTC.

The V and J genes are TRBV19 and TRBJ1-2; the match to TRBD1 covers 10 bases. V trimming: 5 bases; J trimming: 4 bases; junction bases outside the gene matches: 10. Germline V CDR1 and CDR2: LNHDA, SQIVND (reference sequence). This CDR3 has 16 amino acids. The CDR3 DNA is TGTGCCAGTAGTCCCACCGGGACAGGGGCGACCTATGGCTACACCTTC. Translating it yields CASSPTGTGATYGYTF.

The chain is built from TRBV6-5 and TRBJ2-5, with D tentatively TRBD1 (5 bases). The end of the DNA fits TRBJ2-7 better, so the J call may be wrong. CDR3 length equals 14 residues. Germline assignment: CDR1 MNHEY and CDR2 SVGAGI. The CDR3 spells CASSYGVRVHEQYF. CDR3 DNA: TGTGCCAGCAGTTACGGGGTCAGGGTGCACGAGCAGTACTTC.

The chain couples TRBV2 to TRBJ2-3, with no clear D. Germline CDR1 and CDR2: SNHLY and FYNNEI. This CDR3 contains 12 residues. Trimming stripped 8 bases from V and 0 bases from J, with 6 bases between. The CDR3 loop reads CASRASTDTQYF. Here the CDR3 DNA reads TGTGCCAGCCGAGCAAGCACAGATACGCAGTATTTT.

The rearrangement joins TRBV21-1 to TRBJ2-5; the DNA was not compared with TRBD2, the D call given in the table. TRBV21-1 is given as a pseudogene. This CDR3 has 15 amino acids. The DNA of the CDR3 is TGTGCCAGCAGCAAAGTTGGAGTAGCTCAAGAGACCCAGTACTTC. Its protein is CASSKVGVAQETQYF.

This clone was seen only a few times. The chain combines TRBV7-2 with TRBJ2-1, with 10 bases identical to TRBD2. CDR3 length: 16 amino acids. V lost 6 bases and J lost 5; bases outside the gene matches: 10. Germline assignment: CDR1 SGHTA and CDR2 FQGNSA. For the CDR3, the DNA is TGTGCCAGCAGACCAAGAGCGGGGGGGATAAACAATGAGCAGTTCTTC. Amino acid sequence: CASRPRAGGINNEQFF.

The chain employs TRBV30 and TRBJ2-3; D remains ambiguous. CDR3 length: 15 residues. Per germline, CDR1 GTSNPN and CDR2 SVGIG (reference sequence). Trimming cost V 2 bases and J 0 bases, with 12 bases left between them. The CDR3, as DNA: TGTGCCTGGAGTCGAAGAGCATCTAGCACAGATACGCAGTATTTT. It is translated as CAWSRRASSTDTQYF.

This clone was seen a handful of times. The chain combines TRBV6-5 with TRBJ1-1; possible D gene TRBD1, 6 bases. CDR1 and CDR2 (germline): MNHEY, SVGAGI. Trimming stripped 6 bases from V and 2 bases from J, with 16 bases between. CDR3 size: 15 residues. The CDR3 DNA reads as TGTGCCAGCAGCGCCAGGACAGCCGGAAACACTGAAGCTTTCTTT. It codes for CASSARTAGNTEAFF.

This sequence joins TRBV19 and TRBJ2-7; the D is unclear. Trimming took off 5 bases at V and 5 bases at J, with 13 bases between the two ends. From germline, CDR1 is LNHDA and CDR2 SQIVND (reference sequence). The CDR3 spans 13 residues. The CDR3 DNA sequence: TGTGCCAGTAGTCCACGACTCGTCCACGAGCAGTACTTC. It yields the protein CASSPRLVHEQYF.

V gene TRBV18 combines with J gene TRBJ2-3, with 9 bases aligning to TRBD1. Germline trimming cut 4 bases from V and 2 bases from J; bases unmatched to any gene: 7. Germline CDR1 is KGHSH and CDR2 is LQKENI. The CDR3 covers 16 residues. Here the CDR3 reads CASSQRTGANTDTQYF. CDR3 sequence (DNA): TGTGCCAGCTCACAACGGACAGGGGCCAACACAGATACGCAGTATTTT. The full variable domain, rest sourced from reference TRBV18 and TRBJ2-3, is NAGVMQNPRHLVRRRGQEARLRCSPMKGHSHVYWYRQLPEEGLKFMVYLQKENIIDESGMPKERFSAEFPKEGPSILRIQQVVRGDSAAYFCASSQRTGANTDTQYFGPGTRLTVL.

V usage is TRBV28 and J usage is TRBJ1-4; D is unresolved. The V and J ends lost 6 bases and 0 bases respectively, with 11 bases between them. The CDR3 spans 15 residues. CDR1 is MDHEN, CDR2 SYDVKM, per germline. The CDR3 sequence is CASSSPSTTNEKLFF. In DNA, the CDR3 is TGTGCCAGCAGCTCACCGTCCACAACTAATGAAAAACTGTTTTTT.

The chain carries TRBV5-4 and TRBJ2-7, with TRBD1 matching over 11 bases. V dropped 5 bases and J dropped 6; count of bases not matched to a gene: 10. This CDR3 has 15 amino acids. The germline CDR1 and CDR2 sequences are SGHNT and YYREEE (reference sequence). CDR3 nucleotide sequence: TGTGCCAGCAGACTGGGGGGGACAGGGGGAAGCGAGCAGTACTTC. As protein: CASRLGGTGGSEQYF. The full variable domain, in which reference TRBV5-4 and TRBJ2-7 provide the parts outside the CDR3, is ETGVTQSPTHLIKTRGQQVTLRCSSQSGHNTVSWYQQALGQGPQFIFQYYREEENGRGNFPPRFSGLQFPNYSSELNVNALELDDSALYLCASRLGGTGGSEQYFGPGTRLTVT.

This chain joins TRBV19 and TRBJ2-3; TRBD1 aligns across 8 bases. Losses at the gene ends were 4 bases for V and 1 base for J; bases not matched to a gene: 1. This CDR3 spans 14 amino acids. Germline CDR1 is LNHDA and CDR2 is SQIVND (reference sequence). The CDR3 DNA follows: TGTGCCAGTAGTACGGGACAGGGCACAGATACGCAGTATTTT. Its protein is CASSTGQGTDTQYF.

This clone was counted once. The V call is TRBV7-9, the J call TRBJ2-1; 11 bases fit TRBD2. The junction had 2 bases not matched to a gene; V was cut back by 1 base and J by 6 bases. Germline loops: CDR1 SEHNR, CDR2 FQNEAQ (reference sequence). The CDR3 covers 15 residues. Here the CDR3 reads CASSLVSGGANEQFF. CDR3 bases: TGTGCCAGCAGCTTAGTTAGCGGGGGGGCCAATGAGCAGTTCTTC.

This chain joins TRBV7-2 and TRBJ2-5; 10 bases map to TRBD2. The CDR3 contains 17 residues. The germline V gene encodes CDR1 SGHTA and CDR2 FQGNSA. The junction had 14 bases not matched to a gene; V was cut back by 5 bases and J by 5 bases. For the CDR3, the DNA is TGTGCCAGCAGCCCCCAAGTGAGACTAGCGGGCGGGGAGACCCAGTACTTC. It encodes CASSPQVRLAGGETQYF.

The chain is built from TRBV27 and TRBJ1-2; D not certain. The CDR3 covers 13 residues. With 11 bases removed from V and 8 bases from J, the gap between germline ends came to 21 bases. CDR1 and CDR2 (germline): MNHEY, SMNVEV (reference sequence). In DNA, the CDR3 is TGTGCCGGCGGGTCTGGGGAGTCGGGGGGCTACACCTTC. Amino acid sequence: CAGGSGESGGYTF.

The chain couples TRBV10-3 to TRBJ2-3; 7 nucleotides line up with TRBD1. J was trimmed by 1 base and V by 10 bases; bases with no gene match: 2. CDR3 size: 12 residues. Germline-derived CDR1 and CDR2 are ENHRY and SYGVKD. Written as DNA, the CDR3 is TGTGCCAGCGGACAGGGCACAGATACGCAGTATTTT. It translates to CASGQGTDTQYF.

V usage is TRBV7-2 and J usage is TRBJ1-3, with D unresolved. This CDR3 contains 11 residues. In germline, CDR1 is SGHTA, CDR2 FQGNSA. V lost 6 bases and J 9 bases, leaving 9 bases between the germline ends. The CDR3 DNA reads TGTGCCAGCAGGCGCGGTGGCACCATATATTTT. It is translated as CASRRGGTIYF. The variable domain in full, completed from reference TRBV7-2 and TRBJ1-3, reads GAGVSQSPSNKVTEKGKDVELRCDPISGHTALYWYRQSLGQGLEFLIYFQGNSAPDKSGLPSDRFSAERTGGSVSTLTIQRTQQEDSAVYLCASRRGGTIYFGEGSWLTVV.

This chain links TRBV19 with TRBJ2-7; 8 bases are shared with TRBD1. V lost 3 bases and J lost 7; bases outside the gene matches: 14. Germline CDR1 LNHDA, CDR2 SQIVND (reference sequence). This CDR3 has 16 residues. The CDR3 spells CASSIPAGGRSGEQYF. The CDR3 DNA sequence: TGTGCCAGTAGTATCCCCGCAGGGGGCCGTTCTGGGGAGCAGTACTTC.

V gene TRBV2 combines with J gene TRBJ1-5; D may be TRBD1 (5 bases). CDR1 and CDR2 from the germline V gene are SNHLY and FYNNEI. The germline V and J ends were trimmed by 6 bases and 4 bases, with 19 bases remaining between them. CDR3 length: 16 amino acids. The CDR3 nucleotides are TGTGCCAGCAGGGAGGGGAACAGCGCCTTTAATCAGCCCCAGCATTTT. Protein sequence: CASREGNSAFNQPQHF.

V is TRBV25-1 and J is TRBJ2-1; no clear D. Germline V gene lookup returns CDR1 MGHDK and CDR2 SYGVNS. The CDR3 has 15 residues. The ends were cut back, 1 base at V and 7 bases at J, with 14 bases in the middle. CDR3 loop: CASSELIPLGNEQFF. In nucleotides, the CDR3 is TGTGCCAGCAGTGAATTAATACCCTTGGGGAATGAGCAGTTCTTC.

This chain joins TRBV7-2 and TRBJ2-3; D call uncertain. This CDR3 has 13 amino acids. Germline loops: CDR1 SGHTA, CDR2 FQGNSA. V lost 0 bases and J lost 4, with 5 bases in between. CDR3 in amino acids: CASSLAEADTQYF. The DNA for the CDR3 is TGTGCCAGCAGCTTAGCTGAGGCAGATACGCAGTATTTT.

The J gene is TRBJ2-6, the V gene TRBV7-3; D gene ambiguous. From germline, CDR1 is SGHTA and CDR2 FQGTGA. The CDR3 has 15 amino acids. Trimming cost V 3 bases and J 1 base, with 7 bases left between them. The CDR3 bases are TGTGCCAGCAGCTTCGGTGGATCTGGGGCCAACGTCCTGACTTTC. This gives the protein CASSFGGSGANVLTF.

This chain uses TRBV6-4 with TRBJ1-5; the D is unclear. Germline CDR1 reads MRHNA; CDR2 reads SNTAGT. V shed 3 bases and J shed 5 bases, with 11 bases lying between them. The CDR3 sequence is 14 residues long. CDR3 in DNA: TGTGCCAGCAGTGAAACGGCCGGATATCAGCCCCAGCATTTT. It is translated as CASSETAGYQPQHF.

By sample fraction, this clone is medium-sized. The rearrangement joins TRBV5-1 to TRBJ1-1; no firm D call. CDR3 length equals 15 residues. Germline V gene sequence: CDR1 SGHRS, CDR2 YFSETQ. Trimming cost V 0 bases and J 6 bases, with 15 bases left between them. CDR3 sequence (DNA): TGCGCCAGCAGCTTGGAAGGGTATTCGTCAGCTGAAGCTTTCTTT. Its translation is CASSLEGYSSAEAFF.

V usage is TRBV6-5 and J usage is TRBJ2-7, with D possibly matching TRBD2 (5 bases). The V gene lost 6 bases and the J gene lost 2 bases, with 17 bases spanning the gap. Germline loops: CDR1 MNHEY, CDR2 SVGAGI. CDR3 length equals 15 residues. In DNA, the CDR3 is TGTGCCAGCAGCCACGGTGCTAGCTTAACCTACGAGCAGTACTTC. Its translation is CASSHGASLTYEQYF.